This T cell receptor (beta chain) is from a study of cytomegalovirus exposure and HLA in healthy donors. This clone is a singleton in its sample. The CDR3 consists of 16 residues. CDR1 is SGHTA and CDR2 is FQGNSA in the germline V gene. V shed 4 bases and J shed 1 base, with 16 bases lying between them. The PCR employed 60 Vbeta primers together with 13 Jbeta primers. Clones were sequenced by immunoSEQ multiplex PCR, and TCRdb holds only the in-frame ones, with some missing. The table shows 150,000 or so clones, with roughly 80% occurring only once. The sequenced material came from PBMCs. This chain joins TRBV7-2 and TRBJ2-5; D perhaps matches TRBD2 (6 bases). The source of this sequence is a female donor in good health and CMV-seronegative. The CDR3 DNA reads TGTGCCAGCAGCTCCCTGGGCGCGGGGATCCAAGAGACCCAGTACTTC. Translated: CASSSLGAGIQETQYF.